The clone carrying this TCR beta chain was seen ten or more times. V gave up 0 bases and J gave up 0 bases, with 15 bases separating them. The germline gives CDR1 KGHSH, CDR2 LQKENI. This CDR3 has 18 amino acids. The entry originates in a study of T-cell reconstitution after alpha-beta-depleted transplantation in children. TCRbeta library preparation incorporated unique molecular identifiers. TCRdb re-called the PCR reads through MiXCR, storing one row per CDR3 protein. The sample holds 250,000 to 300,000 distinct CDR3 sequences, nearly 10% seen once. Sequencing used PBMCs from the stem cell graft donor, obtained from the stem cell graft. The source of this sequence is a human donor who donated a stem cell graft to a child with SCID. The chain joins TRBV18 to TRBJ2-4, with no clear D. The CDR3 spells CASSPPRSTVLAKNIQYF. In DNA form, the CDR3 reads TGTGCCAGCTCACCACCGAGGTCTACAGTCCTAGCCAAAAACATTCAGTACTTC.